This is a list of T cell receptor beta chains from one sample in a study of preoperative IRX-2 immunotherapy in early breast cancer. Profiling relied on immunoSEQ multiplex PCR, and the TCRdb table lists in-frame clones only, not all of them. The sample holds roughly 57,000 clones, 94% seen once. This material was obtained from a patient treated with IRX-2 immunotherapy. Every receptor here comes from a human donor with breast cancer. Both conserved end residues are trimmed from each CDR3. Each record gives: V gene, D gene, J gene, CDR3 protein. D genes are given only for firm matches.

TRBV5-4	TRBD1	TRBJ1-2	ASSLGTGGYYGYT
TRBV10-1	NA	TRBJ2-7	ASKGRYPYEQY
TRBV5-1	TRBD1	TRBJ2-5	ASSGTVGQY
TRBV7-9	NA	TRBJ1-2	ASSLILQSGYT
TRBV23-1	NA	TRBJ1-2	ASSPEAGPWGADGYT
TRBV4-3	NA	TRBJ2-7	ASSQDLGAYEQY
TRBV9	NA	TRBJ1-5	ASSPEYSNQPQH
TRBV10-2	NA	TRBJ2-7	ASSERQALEQY
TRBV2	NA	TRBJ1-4	ASSPRASQKLF
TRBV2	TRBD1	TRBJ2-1	ASRPGTGSYNEQF
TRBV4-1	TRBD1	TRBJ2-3	ASSQDPGGRGLDTQY
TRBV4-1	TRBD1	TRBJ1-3	ASSQDWGQGAHPGNTIY
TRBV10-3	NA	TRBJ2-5	AISGHSGQETQY
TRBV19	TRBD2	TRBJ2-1	ASSRRILAGGLGEQF
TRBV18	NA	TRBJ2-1	ASSLQLNEQF
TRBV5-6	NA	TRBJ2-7	ASIGRQGDEQY
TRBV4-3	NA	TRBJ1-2	ASSQAVRWHGYT
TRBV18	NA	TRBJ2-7	ASSPGSERQGLLYEQY
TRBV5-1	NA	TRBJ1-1	ASSPGTMNTEAF
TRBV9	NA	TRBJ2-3	ASSVAGIPPDTQY
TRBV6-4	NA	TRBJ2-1	ASRGAGYNEQF
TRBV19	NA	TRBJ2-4	ASSHPIKNIQY
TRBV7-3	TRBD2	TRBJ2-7	ASSLTGGGIEEQY
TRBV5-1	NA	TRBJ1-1	ASSLSGDTEAF
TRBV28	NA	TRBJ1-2	ASSPRVLVYGYT
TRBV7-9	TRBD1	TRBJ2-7	ASSSSLQGVFSYEQY
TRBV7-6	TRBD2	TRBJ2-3	ASSDLAGVGADTQY
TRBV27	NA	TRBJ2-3	ASGTDTQY